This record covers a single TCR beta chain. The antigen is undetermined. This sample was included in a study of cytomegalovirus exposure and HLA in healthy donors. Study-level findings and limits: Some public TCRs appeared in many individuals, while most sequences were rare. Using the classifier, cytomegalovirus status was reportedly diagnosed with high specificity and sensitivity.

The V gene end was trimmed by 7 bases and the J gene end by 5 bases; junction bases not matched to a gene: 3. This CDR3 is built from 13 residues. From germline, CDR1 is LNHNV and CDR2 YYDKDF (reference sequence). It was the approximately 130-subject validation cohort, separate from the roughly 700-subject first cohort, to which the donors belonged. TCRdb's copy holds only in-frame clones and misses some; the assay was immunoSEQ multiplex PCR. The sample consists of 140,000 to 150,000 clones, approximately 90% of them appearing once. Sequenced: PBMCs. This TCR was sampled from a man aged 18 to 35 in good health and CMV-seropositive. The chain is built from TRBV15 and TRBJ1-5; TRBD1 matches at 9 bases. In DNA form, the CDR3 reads TGTGCCACCAAACGGGACAGGGATCAGCCCCAGCATTTT. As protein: CATKRDRDQPQHF.